The subject of this entry is one T cell receptor beta chain. Its antigen is unknown. No per-base quality is available; no much larger clone lies one base away. Sequencing instrument: Illumina NovaSeq 6000. TCRalpha and TCRbeta cDNA libraries were built by 5'RACE with constant-segment primers, adding sample barcodes and unique molecular identifiers. RNA was extracted from every sample with Trizol reagent. Library amplification was performed in two PCR steps, and a second sample barcode and Illumina TruSeq adapters were introduced in the second step. Sequencing of libraries was performed on an Illumina NovaSeq with 2 x 150 bp paired-end reads. Concerning the study's data processing: The reads were demultiplexed and collapsed into UMI-guided consensus sequences using migec v1.2.7. Using mixcr v2.1.11, UMI consensuses were aligned to TRA and TRB V and J templates and then assembled into clonotypes. Clonotypes were classified as expanded or contracted when called significant by both edgeR and NoisET, with noise models trained on biological replicates. For edgeR calls, the cutoffs were a false discovery rate-adjusted p below 0.01 and a log2 fold-change threshold of 1. As an exploratory analysis of dynamics, max-normalized trajectories of the 1000 most abundant clonotypes were examined with PCA combined with hierarchical clustering. Separately sequenced CD4+ and CD8+ repertoires were used to assign a CD4 or CD8 phenotype to each responding clone. TCRdb ran its own pipeline on the public reads, namely fastp trimming at Q25 and MiXCR clone calling, and kept in-frame beta chains. Entries that share a CDR3 protein sequence are merged under the most common genes and DNA. Clone size and V and J calls follow TCRdb, not the original study. A total of about 81,000 distinct CDR3 sequences appear in this sample, around a quarter of them only once. Of the sample, 42% is held by the ten largest clones.

These data are taken from a study of T-cell memory formation after mild COVID-19 (dated by TCRdb to about 2021). Turning to the overall study: TCR sequence clusters from the two donors were found to be largely donor specific. Longitudinal TCRalpha and TCRbeta repertoire sequencing tracked T-cell clones expanding and contracting after mild COVID-19 in two donors. The cohort was made up of two young adult volunteers, one female and one male, who were previously healthy.

General study outcomes and caveats: Some responding clones were detected in pre-infection memory, which suggested that pre-existing cross-reactive memory T cells had joined the SARS-CoV-2 response. The second-wave clones that peaked on day 37 were not confirmed to be SARS-CoV-2 specific. Clones that contracted from day 15 to 85 showed balanced CD4/CD8 phenotypes, whereas a second wave of clones that expanded from day 15 to 37 leaned towards CD4+. Contracting CD4+ clones were found mainly in CM and EM memory subsets, while CD8+ clones were enriched in EMRA. Only two mild cases were covered in the study, and larger cohorts including severe cases with pre-infection samples were considered necessary.

The cysteine opens and the phenylalanine closes a CDR3 of 13 amino acids. Left in the record is the CDR3 DNA by itself, 39 bases read in frame from the first base. According to the germline V gene, CDR1 reads MGHRA and CDR2 reads YSYEKL. V was cut back by 0 bases and J by 6 bases, leaving a gap of 8 bases between them. PBMCs were isolated by Ficoll-Paque density gradient centrifugation. This TCR derives from a man between 18 and 29 years old who had mild COVID-19 (a few samples of this study predate the infection). The sample titles of this study are shuffled in the database, so cell type and time point are left out; the donor was told from shared clones. Sequenced input: PBMCs or a T cell subset sorted from them (not recorded which). The chain links TRBV4-1 with TRBJ1-1, with no confident D gene call. DNA sequence: TGCGCCAGCAGCCAAGAAAGGAGATCTGAAGCTTTCTTT. Its translation reads: CASSQERRSEAFF.